The clone carrying this T cell receptor beta chain was counted a few times. Antigen unknown. The data originate from a study of T cells in Graves' hyperthyroidism and ophthalmopathy. General study findings and limits: Most clonotypes that expanded in the thyroid above 0.001 also showed up in blood.

With a duration under 2 months, the hyperthyroidism was newly diagnosed in patients aged 18 to 65. CDR1 LNHDA and CDR2 SQIVND come from the germline V gene (reference sequence). The CDR3 is made up of 12 amino acids. Deletions cut 2 bases from V and 8 bases from J, with 9 bases between. Using RNA transcripts as the source, TCR beta CDR3 regions were amplified. The TCR CDR3 first-round RT-PCR relied on the HTBI primer set. TCRdb re-called the multiplex PCR reads with MiXCR, one entry per CDR3 protein. Seen here are under 300,000 distinct CDR3 sequences, about 14% observed once, and the top ten hold roughly 15%.

V and J are TRBV19 and TRBJ1-2; D unresolved. The receptor was isolated from a woman aged 40 to 50 with Graves' hyperthyroidism that later progressed to Graves' ophthalmopathy. Sequenced: blood. This chain's CDR3 is CASSINSEGYTF. The CDR3, as DNA: TGTGCCAGTAGTATAAATTCGGAAGGCTACACCTTC.